The clone carrying this T cell receptor (beta chain) is a singleton in its sample. Its target is not known. From the 5' RACE reads, TCRdb called clonotypes with MiXCR, one entry per CDR3 protein. Counted here are approximately 490,000 distinct CDR3 sequences, about 20% occurring once; the ten biggest clones make up about 0.5%. J was trimmed by 2 bases and V by 5 bases; bases with no gene match: 4. The CDR3 has 15 amino acids. Germline V gives CDR1 LNHNV, CDR2 YYDKDF (reference sequence). The sample originates from a study of identical twins. Broader study findings: Models underestimated out-of-frame TCR alpha sharing in monozygotic twins.

The data were also submitted as part of a second study, on yellow fever vaccine responses in identical twins.

The receptor was derived from a woman aged 18-35 years in good health. The chain uses TRBV15 and TRBJ2-7, with TRBD2 matching over 12 bases. Sequenced input: CD4+ T cells sorted from blood. Here the CDR3 reads CATSSSSGRAYEQYF. In DNA form, the CDR3 reads TGTGCCACCAGCTCCTCTAGCGGGAGGGCCTACGAGCAGTACTTC. The full variable domain, completed using reference TRBV15 and TRBJ2-7, is DAMVIQNPRYQVTQFGKPVTLSCSQTLNHNVMYWYQQKSSQAPKLLFHYYDKDFNNEADTPDNFQSRRPNTSFCFLDIRSPGLGDTAMYLCATSSSSGRAYEQYFGPGTRLTVT.